Following are 25 T cell receptor beta chains from one sample sequenced in a study of blood T cell repertoires in COVID-19. Sequencing used immunoSEQ multiplex PCR; TCRdb keeps in-frame clones, though not all of them. The table includes around 370,000 clones, over 80% detected once. The sample comprised peripheral blood. These receptor sequences come from a woman aged 50 to 60 with COVID-19, enrolled during active disease.

V gene TRBV6-6 combines with J gene TRBJ2-3; D remains unclear. Per germline, CDR1 MNHNY and CDR2 SVGAGI (reference sequence). The CDR3 covers 11 residues. The germline V and J ends were trimmed by 2 bases and 5 bases, with 2 bases remaining between them. CDR3: CASSYQDTQYF. The CDR3 DNA is TGTGCCAGCAGTTACCAAGATACGCAGTATTTT.

The rearrangement links TRBV3-1 (or the pseudogene TRBV3-2) to TRBJ1-3, with 7 bases that match TRBD1. With V trimmed by 2 bases and J by 2 bases, 9 bases remained unmatched. CDR3 length equals 17 residues. CDR1 is LGHDT, CDR2 YNNKEL, per germline (reference sequence). The CDR3 nucleotides read TGTGCCAGCAGCCAACGAGGGGGCGGGGTGGCTGGAAACACCATATATTTT. Translating it yields CASSQRGGGVAGNTIYF.

J is TRBJ2-1 and V is TRBV6-2 or TRBV6-3; 7 positions match TRBD1. The germline gives CDR1 MNHEY, CDR2 SVGEGT. J lost 5 bases, V lost 6 bases, and 16 bases had no gene match. This CDR3 contains 17 residues. The CDR3 bases are TGTGCCAGCAGCCAACCCTCAGGGGGAGTGTGGGACAATGAGCAGTTCTTC. It yields the protein CASSQPSGGVWDNEQFF.

V usage is TRBV6-5 and J usage is TRBJ2-3, with D possibly TRBD2 on 5 matching bases. The germline V gene has CDR1 MNHEY and CDR2 SVGAGI. Trimming cost V 8 bases and J 0 bases, with 15 bases left between them. The CDR3 extends over 15 amino acids. The CDR3 protein is CASSGTHLSTDTQYF. CDR3 nucleotides: TGTGCCAGCTCGGGAACCCACTTAAGCACAGATACGCAGTATTTT.

This clone was observed a single time. The CDR3 DNA follows: TGTGCCACCAGTGATGGGGGACAGGCTTATGGCTACACCTTC. It codes for CATSDGGQAYGYTF. The chain combines TRBV24-1 with TRBJ1-2; TRBD1 aligns across 8 bases. Looked up from germline, CDR1 is KGHDR and CDR2 is SFDVKD. V dropped 3 bases and J dropped 5; count of bases not matched to a gene: 4. The CDR3 loop spans 14 amino acids.

Only one count was recorded for this clone. The chain is built from TRBV18 and TRBJ1-3; TRBD1 agrees at 7 bases. The CDR3 has 16 residues. Looked up from germline, CDR1 is KGHSH and CDR2 is LQKENI. After removal of 3 bases from V and 3 bases from J, the junction contained 8 bases not matched to a gene. CDR3: CASSPTEGAGGNTIYF. The CDR3 DNA reads TGTGCCAGCTCACCTACGGAGGGGGCTGGTGGAAACACCATATATTTT.

The rearrangement uses TRBV5-1 and TRBJ2-1; 7 bases line up with TRBD1. CDR1 is SGHRS and CDR2 is YFSETQ in the germline V gene. V trimming: 2 bases; J trimming: 4 bases; junction bases outside the gene matches: 3. This CDR3 is built from 14 residues. CDR3 protein: CASSLGTVYNEQFF. CDR3 in DNA: TGCGCCAGCAGCTTAGGGACAGTATACAATGAGCAGTTCTTC.

The chain carries TRBV5-1 and TRBJ2-3; 10 bases are a match to TRBD2. Germline CDR1 reads SGHRS; CDR2 reads YFSETQ. With V trimmed by 4 bases and J by 9 bases, 11 bases remained unmatched. The CDR3 is 15 residues long. The CDR3 loop reads CASSTFEREGWTQYF. CDR3 DNA sequence: TGCGCCAGCAGCACGTTCGAGCGGGAGGGGTGGACGCAGTATTTT.

The rearrangement links TRBV19 to TRBJ1-5, with 10 bases fitting TRBD1. V gave up 0 bases and J gave up 12 bases; unmatched junction bases: 11. Per the germline V gene, CDR1 is LNHDA and CDR2 is SQIVND (reference sequence). This CDR3 has 16 residues. CDR3 residues: CASSIDPNGDRGGQHF. In DNA form, the CDR3 reads TGTGCCAGTAGTATAGATCCTAATGGGGACAGGGGCGGCCAGCATTTT.

The J gene is TRBJ1-2, the V gene TRBV5-1; D gene uncertain. Germline V gene data show CDR1 as SGHRS and CDR2 as YFSETQ. This CDR3 contains 14 residues. V gave up 0 bases and J gave up 4 bases, with 10 bases separating them. The CDR3 nucleotides are TGCGCCAGCAGCTTGGATCCAGGAGGCTATGGCTACACCTTC. It yields the protein CASSLDPGGYGYTF.

The V gene is TRBV4-1, the J gene TRBJ1-5; possible D gene TRBD1, 6 bases. V was cut by 4 bases and J by 0 bases, with 19 bases left in between. Germline V gene data show CDR1 as MGHRA and CDR2 as YSYEKL. The CDR3 runs 18 residues. The CDR3 DNA sequence: TGCGCCAGCAGCCCAGGGGTTTTGGGACAATATAGCAATCAGCCCCAGCATTTT. Translated, it gives CASSPGVLGQYSNQPQHF.

J is TRBJ2-1 and V is TRBV7-8; the match to TRBD2 covers 10 bases. The V gene's germline CDR1 is SGHVS and CDR2 FQNEAQ. J was trimmed by 4 bases and V by 5 bases; bases with no gene match: 5. This CDR3 region has 15 residues. The CDR3 region is CASSQREGSYNEQFF. The CDR3 DNA sequence: TGTGCCAGCAGCCAGCGGGAGGGATCTTACAATGAGCAGTTCTTC.

The chain recombines TRBV3-1 (or the pseudogene TRBV3-2) with TRBJ2-5; 8 nucleotides align to TRBD2. The V segment lost 0 bases and the J segment 5 bases; nucleotides outside the gene matches: 11. CDR1 and CDR2 from the germline V gene are LGHDT and YNNKEL (reference sequence). The CDR3 sequence is 17 residues long. CDR3 loop: CASSQDRNAGGWETQYF. The CDR3 DNA is TGTGCCAGCAGCCAAGATAGGAACGCGGGAGGTTGGGAGACCCAGTACTTC.

This clone has a handful of counts. J is TRBJ1-5 and V is TRBV2, with D maybe TRBD1 (5 bases). The CDR3 consists of 15 residues. Per the germline V gene, CDR1 is SNHLY and CDR2 is FYNNEI. Trimming removed 6 bases from V and 4 bases from J, with 16 bases in between. The DNA for the CDR3 is TGTGCCAGCAGACCCGGGACTAGCCGGAATCAGCCCCAGCATTTT. It yields the protein CASRPGTSRNQPQHF.

The V call is TRBV18, the J call TRBJ2-5, with D possibly being TRBD1 (5 bases). V lost 6 bases and J lost 1, with 9 bases in between. The CDR3 length is 13 residues. The germline V gene has CDR1 KGHSH and CDR2 LQKENI. CDR3 nucleotides: TGTGCCAGCTCGTCAGGGATCCAAGAGACCCAGTACTTC. Translation gives CASSSGIQETQYF.

The chain recombines TRBV5-1 with TRBJ2-3; the match to TRBD2 covers 11 bases. The germline V gene has CDR1 SGHRS and CDR2 YFSETQ. With 3 bases clipped from V and 1 base from J, the junction kept 7 bases outside the gene matches. CDR3 size: 17 residues. The CDR3 spells CASSSPLAGGGTDTQYF. CDR3 coding DNA: TGCGCCAGCAGCTCCCCCTTAGCGGGAGGGGGCACAGATACGCAGTATTTT.

The chain links TRBV6-5 to TRBJ1-2, with a possible D match to TRBD1 (6 bases). Trimming shortened V by 6 bases and J by 2 bases, and 16 bases separated the two germline ends. Germline CDR1 is MNHEY and CDR2 is SVGAGI. This CDR3 contains 15 residues. The CDR3 nucleotides are TGTGCCAGCAGCTCGAATATCGGACAGAACTATGGCTACACCTTC. Protein: CASSSNIGQNYGYTF.

This chain joins TRBV7-2 and TRBJ1-1; TRBD1 aligns across 7 bases. CDR1 and CDR2 (germline): SGHTA, FQGNSA. This CDR3 contains 16 residues. V shed 1 base, J shed 0 bases, and the junction held 5 bases outside the gene matches. CDR3 region: CASSLVVGQLNTEAFF. The CDR3 bases are TGTGCCAGCAGCTTAGTTGTGGGACAGTTGAACACTGAAGCTTTCTTT.

The chain recombines TRBV11-3 with TRBJ1-1; D is perhaps TRBD1 (6 bases). V lost 1 base and J 6 bases, leaving 15 bases between the germline ends. Looked up from germline, CDR1 is SGHNT and CDR2 is YENEEA. This CDR3 has 15 residues. The CDR3 DNA is TGTGCCAGCAGCTTAGTCGCAGGGGCCGTAGCTGAAGCTTTCTTT. This codes for CASSLVAGAVAEAFF.

The CDR3 is CASSQPLRTAGEKLFF. DNA for the CDR3: TGTGCCAGCAGCCAACCCCTCCGGACCGCGGGGGAAAAACTGTTTTTT. This sequence joins TRBV3-1 (or the pseudogene TRBV3-2) and TRBJ1-4; D is uncertain. The CDR3 is 16 amino acids. Germline values: CDR1 LGHDT, CDR2 YNNKEL (reference sequence). V lost 2 bases and J lost 8, with 18 bases in between.

This clone has a handful of counts. The chain carries TRBV29-1 and TRBJ1-2, with D maybe TRBD1 (5 bases). Deletions cut 6 bases from V and 3 bases from J, with 11 bases between. This CDR3 has 12 amino acids. Germline CDR1 reads SQVTM; CDR2 reads ANQGSEA. This chain's CDR3 is CSVETEDYGYTF. The CDR3 nucleotides are TGCAGCGTAGAGACAGAGGACTATGGCTACACCTTC.

This clone has only one observation. The chain is built from TRBV19 and TRBJ1-5; D is unclear. Trimming removed 1 base at V and 6 bases at J, with 13 bases between. The CDR3 has 15 residues. Germline CDR1 and CDR2: LNHDA and SQIVND (reference sequence). The DNA of the CDR3 is TGTGCCAGTAGTATAGGTGTAGCCCCGGGTCAGCCCCAGCATTTT. It codes for CASSIGVAPGQPQHF.

The chain carries TRBV7-2 and TRBJ2-3, with D possibly TRBD2 on 6 matching bases. The V end was cut by 6 bases, the J end by 5 bases, with 21 bases between. The germline CDR1 and CDR2 sequences are SGHTA and FQGNSA. The CDR3 is made up of 16 amino acids. CDR3: CASREGRSGIGDTQYF. DNA of the CDR3: TGTGCCAGCAGGGAGGGGAGGAGCGGCATAGGAGATACGCAGTATTTT.

The chain employs TRBV21-1 and TRBJ1-1; the tabulated D call, TRBD1, remains unverified against the DNA. TRBV21-1 counts as a pseudogene. This CDR3 spans 19 amino acids. The CDR3 DNA is TGTGCCAGCAGCCTATGGACAGGGTGGGGTGATCCTATGAACACTGAAGCTTTCTTT. Its translation: CASSLWTGWGDPMNTEAFF.

Only a few counts were recorded for this clone. The chain employs TRBV27 and TRBJ1-5; no definite D call. V lost 0 bases to trimming and J lost 10 bases, with 19 bases between them. This CDR3 is 16 amino acids long. Germline CDR1 is MNHEY and CDR2 is SMNVEV (reference sequence). The CDR3 spells CASSLSRQSPIIPQHF. The CDR3 DNA reads as TGTGCCAGCAGTTTATCGCGGCAGAGCCCAATCATCCCCCAGCATTTT.